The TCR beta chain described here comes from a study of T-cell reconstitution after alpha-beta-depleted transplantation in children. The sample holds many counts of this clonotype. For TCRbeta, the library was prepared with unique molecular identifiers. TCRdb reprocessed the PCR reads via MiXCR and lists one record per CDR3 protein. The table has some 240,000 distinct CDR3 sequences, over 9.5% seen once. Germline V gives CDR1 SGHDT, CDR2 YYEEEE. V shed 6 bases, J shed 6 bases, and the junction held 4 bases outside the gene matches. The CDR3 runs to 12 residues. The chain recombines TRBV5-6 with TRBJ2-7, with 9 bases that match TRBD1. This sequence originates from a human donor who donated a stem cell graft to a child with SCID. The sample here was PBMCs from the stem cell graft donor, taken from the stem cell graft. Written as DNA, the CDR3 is TGTGCCAGCAACTCACAGGGGGCCGAGCAGTACTTC. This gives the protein CASNSQGAEQYF.